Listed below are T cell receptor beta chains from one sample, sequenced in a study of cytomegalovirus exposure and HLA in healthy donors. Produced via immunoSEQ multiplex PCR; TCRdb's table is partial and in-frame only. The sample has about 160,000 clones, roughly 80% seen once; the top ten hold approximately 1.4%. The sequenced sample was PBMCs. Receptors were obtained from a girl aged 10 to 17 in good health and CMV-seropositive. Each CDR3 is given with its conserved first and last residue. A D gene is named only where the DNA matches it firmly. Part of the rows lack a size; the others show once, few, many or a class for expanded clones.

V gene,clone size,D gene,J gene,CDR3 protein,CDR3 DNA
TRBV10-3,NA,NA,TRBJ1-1,CAISSPTLNTEAFF,TGTGCCATCAGCTCCCCGACACTTAACACTGAAGCTTTCTTT
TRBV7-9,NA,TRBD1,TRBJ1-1,CASSWDRTEFTEAFF,TGTGCCAGCAGCTGGGACAGGACGGAATTCACTGAAGCTTTCTTT
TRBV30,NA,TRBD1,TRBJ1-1,CAWRRGQYTEAFF,TGTGCCTGGAGGCGGGGACAGTACACTGAAGCTTTCTTT
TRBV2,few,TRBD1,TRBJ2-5,CASSEDGGQGKEETQYF,TGTGCCAGCAGTGAAGACGGGGGACAGGGGAAAGAAGAGACCCAGTACTTC
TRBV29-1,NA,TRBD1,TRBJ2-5,CSVEDGTGYQETQYF,TGCAGCGTTGAAGATGGGACAGGGTACCAAGAGACCCAGTACTTC
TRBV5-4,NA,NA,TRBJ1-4,CASSRDGMTTNEKLFF,TGTGCCAGCAGTCGAGACGGGATGACAACTAATGAAAAACTGTTTTTT
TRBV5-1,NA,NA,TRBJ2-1,CASSLDGGSNEQFF,TGCGCCAGCAGCTTGGATGGAGGGTCGAATGAGCAGTTCTTC
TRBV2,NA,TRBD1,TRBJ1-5,CASSDLRTGRHQPQHF,TGTGCCAGCAGTGACCTAAGGACAGGGCGACATCAGCCCCAGCATTTT
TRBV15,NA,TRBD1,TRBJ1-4,CATSRVQGVKEKLFF,TGTGCCACCAGCAGAGTCCAGGGGGTGAAGGAAAAACTGTTTTTT
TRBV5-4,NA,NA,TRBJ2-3,CASSSRTTSTDTQYF,TGTGCCAGCAGCTCCCGGACTACCAGCACAGATACGCAGTATTTT
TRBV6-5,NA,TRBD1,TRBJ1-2,CASRLTGDYGYTF,TGTGCCAGCAGGCTGACAGGGGACTATGGCTACACCTTC
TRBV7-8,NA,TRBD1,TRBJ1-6,CASSSDRGASPLHF,TGTGCCAGCAGTTCCGACAGGGGGGCTTCACCCCTCCACTTT
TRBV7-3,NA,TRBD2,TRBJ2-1,CASSLTSGYNEQFF,TGTGCCAGCAGCTTAACTAGCGGGTACAATGAGCAGTTCTTC
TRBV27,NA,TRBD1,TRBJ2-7,CASSLRQGMGEQYF,TGTGCCAGCAGTCTACGACAGGGAATGGGGGAGCAGTACTTC
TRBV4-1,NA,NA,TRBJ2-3,CASSPLGPGQSTQYF,TGCGCCAGCAGCCCGCTAGGACCGGGACAAAGTACGCAGTATTTT
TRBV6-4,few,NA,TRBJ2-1,CASSDSGGGGGEQFF,TGTGCCAGCAGTGACTCGGGGGGAGGGGGGGGTGAGCAGTTCTTC
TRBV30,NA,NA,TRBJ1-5,CAWSVRTGNQPQHF,TGTGCCTGGAGTGTACGGACAGGCAATCAGCCCCAGCATTTT
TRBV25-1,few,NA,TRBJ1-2,CASSKGTNYGYTF,TGTGCCAGCAGTAAGGGGACTAACTATGGCTACACCTTC
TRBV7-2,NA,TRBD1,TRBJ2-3,CASSGTGLGDTQYF,TGTGCCAGCAGCGGGACAGGGTTAGGGGATACGCAGTATTTT
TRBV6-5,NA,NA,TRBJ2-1,CASSRDFDNEQFF,TGTGCCAGCAGTAGGGACTTCGACAATGAGCAGTTCTTC
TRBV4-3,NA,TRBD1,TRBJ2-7,CASSRDRGSYEQYF,TGCGCCAGCAGCCGGGACAGGGGCTCCTACGAGCAGTACTTC
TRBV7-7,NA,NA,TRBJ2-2,CASSRGLDTGELFF,TGTGCTAGCAGCAGGGGTTTGGACACCGGGGAGCTGTTTTTT
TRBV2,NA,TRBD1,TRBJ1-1,CASSEWDRVLNTEAFF,TGTGCCAGCAGTGAATGGGACAGGGTGTTGAACACTGAAGCTTTCTTT
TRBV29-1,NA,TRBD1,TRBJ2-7,CSVEDGQGAYEQYF,TGCAGCGTTGAAGATGGGCAGGGGGCCTACGAGCAGTACTTC
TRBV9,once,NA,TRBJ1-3,CASSILDRNTIYF,TGTGCCAGCAGCATCTTAGACAGAAACACCATATATTTT
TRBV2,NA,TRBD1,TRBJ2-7,CASRLGQAVYEQYF,TGTGCCAGCAGGCTAGGACAGGCAGTCTACGAGCAGTACTTC
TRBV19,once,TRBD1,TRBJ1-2,CASSISGGGGYTF,TGTGCCAGTAGTATCTCAGGGGGCGGAGGCTACACCTTC
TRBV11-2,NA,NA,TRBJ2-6,CASSFNSGANVLTF,TGTGCCAGCAGCTTTAACTCTGGGGCCAACGTCCTGACTTTC
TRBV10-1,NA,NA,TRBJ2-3,CASKAGLSYTDTQYF,TGCGCCAGCAAGGCGGGCCTCAGCTACACAGATACGCAGTATTTT
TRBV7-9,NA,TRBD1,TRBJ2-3,CASSPPAGDRATDTQYF,TGTGCCAGCAGCCCACCTGCGGGGGACAGGGCGACAGATACGCAGTATTTT
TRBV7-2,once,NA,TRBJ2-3,CASSFQMTDTQYF,TGTGCCAGCAGCTTTCAGATGACAGATACGCAGTATTTT
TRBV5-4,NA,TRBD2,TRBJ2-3,CASSLSSSGSDGPDTQYF,TGTGCCAGCAGCTTGTCCTCTAGCGGGAGTGATGGGCCAGATACGCAGTATTTT
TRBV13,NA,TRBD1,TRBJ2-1,CASTLDRGPEQFF,TGTGCCAGCACCTTGGACAGGGGGCCGGAGCAGTTCTTC
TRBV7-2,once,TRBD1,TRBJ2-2,CASSVRQGVGTGELFF,TGTGCCAGCAGCGTACGACAGGGGGTAGGGACCGGGGAGCTGTTTTTT
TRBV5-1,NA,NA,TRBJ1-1,CASSLRGENTEAFF,TGCGCCAGCAGCCTTCGAGGTGAGAACACTGAAGCCTTCTTT
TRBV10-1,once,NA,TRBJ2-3,CASSGHGRGADTQYF,TGCGCCAGCAGTGGACACGGCAGGGGGGCAGATACGCAGTATTTT
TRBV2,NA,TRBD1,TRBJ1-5,CASSEDRGVQPQHF,TGTGCCAGCAGTGAGGACAGGGGTGTGCAGCCCCAGCATTTT
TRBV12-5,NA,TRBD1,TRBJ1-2,CASGLQGARGYTF,TGTGCTAGTGGTCTTCAGGGGGCACGAGGCTACACCTTC
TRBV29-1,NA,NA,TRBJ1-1,CSVGGVPGGTEAFF,TGCAGCGTTGGCGGGGTCCCTGGAGGCACTGAAGCTTTCTTT
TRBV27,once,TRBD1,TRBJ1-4,CASSLTIGTANEKLFF,TGTGCCAGCAGTTTAACTATTGGGACAGCGAATGAAAAACTGTTTTTT
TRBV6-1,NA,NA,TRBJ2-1,CASSPLGGANEQFF,TGTGCCAGCAGTCCGCTAGGGGGGGCCAATGAGCAGTTCTTC
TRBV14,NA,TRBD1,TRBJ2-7,CASSQWTGWAEQYF,TGTGCCAGCAGCCAATGGACAGGGTGGGCCGAGCAGTACTTC
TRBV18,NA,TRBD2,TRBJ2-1,CASSPRSSGRYNEQFF,TGTGCCAGCTCACCACGGTCTAGCGGGAGGTACAATGAGCAGTTCTTC
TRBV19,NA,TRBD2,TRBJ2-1,CASSMGSGGNNEQFF,TGTGCCAGTAGTATGGGTAGCGGGGGTAACAATGAGCAGTTCTTC
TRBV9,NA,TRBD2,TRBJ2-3,CASSQTSGNVGTQYF,TGTGCCAGCAGCCAGACTAGCGGGAACGTTGGTACGCAGTATTTT
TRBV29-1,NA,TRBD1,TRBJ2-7,CSAVPGGILNEQYF,TGCAGCGCGGTGCCAGGGGGCATCTTGAACGAGCAGTACTTC
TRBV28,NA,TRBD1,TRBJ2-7,CASSFGLTGPSYEQYF,TGTGCCAGCAGTTTCGGACTGACAGGGCCATCCTACGAGCAGTACTTC
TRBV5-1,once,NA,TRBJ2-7,CASRPGGGPYEQYF,TGCGCCAGCAGGCCTGGCGGAGGGCCCTACGAGCAGTACTTC
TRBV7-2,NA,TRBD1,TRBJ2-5,CASRDRTGLAFPQETQYF,TGTGCCAGCAGGGATCGGACAGGGCTGGCTTTCCCTCAAGAGACCCAGTACTTC
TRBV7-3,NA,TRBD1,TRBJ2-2,CASSRTGGTGELFF,TGTGCCAGCAGCCGAACAGGGGGTACCGGGGAGCTGTTTTTT
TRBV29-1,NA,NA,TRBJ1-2,CSVVVREGYGYTF,TGCAGCGTTGTCGTGAGGGAGGGCTATGGCTACACCTTC